This TCR beta chain was found in a study of memory CD4+ T cells and cytomegalovirus serostatus. Study-wide results and limits: Median bootstrapped AUC for CMV status was approximately 0.96 originally, around 0.91 US-trained. The CMV-associated TCR signature appears largely within the CD4+ memory repertoire.

Measured with immunoSEQ multiplex PCR; TCRdb has only the in-frame clones, and not every one. The data contain about 56,000 clones, 82% of them singletons. Concerning this clone itself: Its matching antigen is unknown.

The sort gate was single viable CD3+CD4+CD8-CD45RO+ cells for memory CD4+ T cells. Trimming shortened V by 1 base and J by 7 bases, and 10 bases separated the two germline ends. Germline lookup yields CDR1 LGHNA and CDR2 YNFKEQ. This CDR3 has 13 amino acids. Sequenced material: memory CD4+ T cells from blood. The rearrangement links TRBV4-2 to TRBJ1-1, with TRBD1 as a possible D gene (5 bases). The receptor was derived from an adult in good health and CMV-seronegative. This CDR3 reads CASSQAGAVEAFF. The CDR3 DNA sequence: TGTGCCAGCAGCCAAGCTGGGGCGGTTGAAGCTTTCTTT.